This is a list of T cell receptor beta chains from one sample in a study of identical twins. TCRdb re-derived calls from the 5' RACE reads in MiXCR, one entry per CDR3 protein. The table has a few hundred thousand distinct CDR3 sequences, under 12% seen once. Sample: memory T cells sorted from blood. The source is a man over 45 in good health. The CDR3 runs from the conserved cysteine through the conserved F or W.

V	J	CDR3
TRBV12-3/TRBV12-4	TRBJ2-7	CASSLRHNYEQYF
TRBV20-1	TRBJ2-2	CSASPRGVSNTGELFF
TRBV10-3	TRBJ2-2	CAISGRETGELFF
TRBV29-1	TRBJ2-1	CSAGLAGGVYEQFF
TRBV7-2	TRBJ2-7	CASSKNGGYEQYF
TRBV5-1	TRBJ1-1	CASSFGEPGTEAFF
TRBV27	TRBJ2-7	CASSSHPYPGQAYEQYF
TRBV6-2/TRBV6-3	TRBJ2-3	CASRATSTDTQYF
TRBV6-2/TRBV6-3	TRBJ2-1	CASRRTSYNEQFF
TRBV11-1	TRBJ1-5	CASSQGAGLTRRVNQPQHF
TRBV20-1	TRBJ1-6	CSARELQASYNSPLHF
TRBV20-1	TRBJ1-2	CSARPGPYGYTF
TRBV10-3	TRBJ2-7	CAISETLYEQYF
TRBV12-3/TRBV12-4	TRBJ1-1	CASSSLRRTLNTEAFF
TRBV11-2	TRBJ2-5	CASSIRTGQETQYF
TRBV7-2	TRBJ2-1	CASSPEISGGFYEQFF
TRBV4-3	TRBJ1-4	CASSQTPGWTGGNEKLFF
TRBV6-5	TRBJ2-5	CASSWLAAQETQYF
TRBV27	TRBJ2-7	CASSLGAGQFLEQYF
TRBV20-1	TRBJ2-1	CSARDDWLAGGPVDEQFF
TRBV7-9	TRBJ2-4	CASSPWTGIDIQYF
TRBV20-1	TRBJ1-5	CSARGTGVRQPQHF
TRBV7-9	TRBJ2-7	CASSPVGQPYEQYF
TRBV12-5	TRBJ1-1	CASSRKMNTEAFF
TRBV20-1	TRBJ1-6	CSARPGTGVNSPLHF
TRBV7-9	TRBJ1-2	CASSLLKGAVGYTF
TRBV15	TRBJ1-6	CATSRERGSYNSPLHF
TRBV18	TRBJ2-5	CASWDGQGQETQYF
TRBV29-1	TRBJ2-6	CSVGRGGGANVLTF
TRBV3-1	TRBJ2-3	CASTPISGSSTDTQYF
TRBV28	TRBJ2-3	CASSPLAGFTDTQYF
TRBV12-3/TRBV12-4	TRBJ1-1	CASGPTHTEAFF
TRBV29-1	TRBJ1-2	CSVVGQGWGYTF
TRBV18	TRBJ1-1	CASSTGVNTEAFF
TRBV4-1	TRBJ1-4	CASSQVDSTNEKLFF
TRBV12-3/TRBV12-4	TRBJ1-5	CASTLGGDNQPQHF
TRBV28	TRBJ2-2	CASSALGQVNTGELFF
TRBV30	TRBJ1-2	CAWSHRVAGYTF
TRBV10-3	TRBJ2-1	CAISDGRDEQFF
TRBV12-3/TRBV12-4	TRBJ2-1	CASSLWGTSGGRDEQFF
TRBV14	TRBJ1-1	CASSRWTGGTEAFF
TRBV20-1	TRBJ2-3	CSARVGRGGNTDTQYF
TRBV2	TRBJ2-7	CASSERRGALVIEQYF
TRBV18	TRBJ2-7	CASSDSGINTEQYF
TRBV20-1	TRBJ1-2	CSARAQGKESSYGYTF
TRBV5-1	TRBJ2-5	CASSSGQGKETQYF
TRBV5-1	TRBJ2-1	CASSGGTHRVEEQFF
TRBV6-2/TRBV6-3	TRBJ2-7	CASSPGGLSNEQYF
TRBV3-1	TRBJ2-4	CASSQASTAKNIQYF
TRBV5-1	TRBJ2-1	CASSLGIRTSSYNEQFF
TRBV4-1	TRBJ2-4	CASSQEILRGTGGGTKNIQYF
TRBV12-3/TRBV12-4	TRBJ1-5	CASSSYGLGNQPQHF
TRBV12-5	TRBJ2-5	CASGLGLAQETQYF
TRBV3-1	TRBJ2-1	CASSQAAAGGLLFF